This paragraph covers one T cell receptor (beta chain) sequence. Its antigen specificity is not known. No much larger clonotype is one base removed from it; base qualities were not supplied. These data come from a study of response to subunit inactivated influenza vaccine (dated by TCRdb to between 2017 and 2018). Regarding the research as a whole: Deep quantitative T cell receptor repertoire profiling was used in the study to track responses to a trivalent subunit inactivated influenza vaccine. What the research found in general, with its limitations: The authors suggested that each seasonal influenza vaccination may recruit only a limited number of new T cells.

Libraries were built with RT-PCR. Sequencer: Illumina HiSeq 2500. Clones were called with MiXCR by TCRdb after fastp trimmed the public reads at Q25, and only in-frame beta chains were retained. Here each entry gathers all rows of one CDR3 protein and keeps the most common genes and DNA. Recorded for this sample are over 750,000 distinct CDR3 sequences; around 20% of them occurred a single time. Of the sample, roughly a tenth is held by the ten largest clones. The V and J ends are trimmed by 5 bases and 4 bases, leaving 7 bases between them. Its CDR3 holds 12 amino acids, cysteine through phenylalanine. Only CDR3 DNA remains: 36 bases, in frame from the first base.

This clonotype was sampled from a man in his fifties who received an inactivated influenza vaccine. Donor details come from another sample of the same person, matched by shared clones. Here the chain combines TRBV12-3 or TRBV12-4 and TRBJ2-3; the D gene assignment is ambiguous. The sequenced sample was PBMCs from blood, obtained around 5 days after vaccination. The nucleotide sequence is TGTGCCAGCAGTACCTTCCCAGATACGCAGTATTTT. Its protein is CASSTFPDTQYF.